This T cell receptor beta chain was profiled in a study of T-cell reconstitution after alpha-beta-depleted transplantation in children. A library of TCRbeta sequences, prepared with unique molecular identifiers, was generated. TCRdb called the PCR reads again in MiXCR, with one record for every CDR3 protein. The sample carries about 270,000 distinct CDR3 sequences, more than 8% recorded once. Sequencing used PBMCs from the stem cell graft donor, obtained from the stem cell graft. The sequence came from a human donor who donated a stem cell graft to a child with SCID.

This CDR3 reads CASRDGTVDTEAFF. DNA for the CDR3: TGTGCCAGCAGGGATGGGACAGTGGACACTGAAGCTTTCTTT. This sequence joins TRBV13 and TRBJ1-1; 7 positions match TRBD1. CDR3 length: 14 residues. After removal of 6 bases from V and 3 bases from J, the junction contained 7 bases not matched to a gene. CDR1 and CDR2 from the germline V gene are PRHDT and FYEKMQ (reference sequence).